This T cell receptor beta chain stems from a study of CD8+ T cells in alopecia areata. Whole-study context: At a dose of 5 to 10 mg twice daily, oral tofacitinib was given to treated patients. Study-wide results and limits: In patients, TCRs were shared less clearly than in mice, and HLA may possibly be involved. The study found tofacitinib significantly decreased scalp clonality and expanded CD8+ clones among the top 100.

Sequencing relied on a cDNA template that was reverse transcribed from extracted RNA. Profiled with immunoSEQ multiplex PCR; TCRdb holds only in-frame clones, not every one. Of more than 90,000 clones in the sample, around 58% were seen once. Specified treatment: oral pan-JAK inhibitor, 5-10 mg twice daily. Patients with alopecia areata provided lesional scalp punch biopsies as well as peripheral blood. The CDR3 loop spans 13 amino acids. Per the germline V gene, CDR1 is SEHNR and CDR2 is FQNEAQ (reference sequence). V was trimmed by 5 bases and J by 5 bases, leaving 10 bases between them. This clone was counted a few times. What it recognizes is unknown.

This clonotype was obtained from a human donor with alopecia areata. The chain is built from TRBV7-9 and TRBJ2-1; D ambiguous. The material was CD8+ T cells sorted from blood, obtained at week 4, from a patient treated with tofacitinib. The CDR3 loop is CASSQRLNNEQFF. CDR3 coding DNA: TGTGCCAGCAGCCAGAGGCTTAACAATGAGCAGTTCTTC.